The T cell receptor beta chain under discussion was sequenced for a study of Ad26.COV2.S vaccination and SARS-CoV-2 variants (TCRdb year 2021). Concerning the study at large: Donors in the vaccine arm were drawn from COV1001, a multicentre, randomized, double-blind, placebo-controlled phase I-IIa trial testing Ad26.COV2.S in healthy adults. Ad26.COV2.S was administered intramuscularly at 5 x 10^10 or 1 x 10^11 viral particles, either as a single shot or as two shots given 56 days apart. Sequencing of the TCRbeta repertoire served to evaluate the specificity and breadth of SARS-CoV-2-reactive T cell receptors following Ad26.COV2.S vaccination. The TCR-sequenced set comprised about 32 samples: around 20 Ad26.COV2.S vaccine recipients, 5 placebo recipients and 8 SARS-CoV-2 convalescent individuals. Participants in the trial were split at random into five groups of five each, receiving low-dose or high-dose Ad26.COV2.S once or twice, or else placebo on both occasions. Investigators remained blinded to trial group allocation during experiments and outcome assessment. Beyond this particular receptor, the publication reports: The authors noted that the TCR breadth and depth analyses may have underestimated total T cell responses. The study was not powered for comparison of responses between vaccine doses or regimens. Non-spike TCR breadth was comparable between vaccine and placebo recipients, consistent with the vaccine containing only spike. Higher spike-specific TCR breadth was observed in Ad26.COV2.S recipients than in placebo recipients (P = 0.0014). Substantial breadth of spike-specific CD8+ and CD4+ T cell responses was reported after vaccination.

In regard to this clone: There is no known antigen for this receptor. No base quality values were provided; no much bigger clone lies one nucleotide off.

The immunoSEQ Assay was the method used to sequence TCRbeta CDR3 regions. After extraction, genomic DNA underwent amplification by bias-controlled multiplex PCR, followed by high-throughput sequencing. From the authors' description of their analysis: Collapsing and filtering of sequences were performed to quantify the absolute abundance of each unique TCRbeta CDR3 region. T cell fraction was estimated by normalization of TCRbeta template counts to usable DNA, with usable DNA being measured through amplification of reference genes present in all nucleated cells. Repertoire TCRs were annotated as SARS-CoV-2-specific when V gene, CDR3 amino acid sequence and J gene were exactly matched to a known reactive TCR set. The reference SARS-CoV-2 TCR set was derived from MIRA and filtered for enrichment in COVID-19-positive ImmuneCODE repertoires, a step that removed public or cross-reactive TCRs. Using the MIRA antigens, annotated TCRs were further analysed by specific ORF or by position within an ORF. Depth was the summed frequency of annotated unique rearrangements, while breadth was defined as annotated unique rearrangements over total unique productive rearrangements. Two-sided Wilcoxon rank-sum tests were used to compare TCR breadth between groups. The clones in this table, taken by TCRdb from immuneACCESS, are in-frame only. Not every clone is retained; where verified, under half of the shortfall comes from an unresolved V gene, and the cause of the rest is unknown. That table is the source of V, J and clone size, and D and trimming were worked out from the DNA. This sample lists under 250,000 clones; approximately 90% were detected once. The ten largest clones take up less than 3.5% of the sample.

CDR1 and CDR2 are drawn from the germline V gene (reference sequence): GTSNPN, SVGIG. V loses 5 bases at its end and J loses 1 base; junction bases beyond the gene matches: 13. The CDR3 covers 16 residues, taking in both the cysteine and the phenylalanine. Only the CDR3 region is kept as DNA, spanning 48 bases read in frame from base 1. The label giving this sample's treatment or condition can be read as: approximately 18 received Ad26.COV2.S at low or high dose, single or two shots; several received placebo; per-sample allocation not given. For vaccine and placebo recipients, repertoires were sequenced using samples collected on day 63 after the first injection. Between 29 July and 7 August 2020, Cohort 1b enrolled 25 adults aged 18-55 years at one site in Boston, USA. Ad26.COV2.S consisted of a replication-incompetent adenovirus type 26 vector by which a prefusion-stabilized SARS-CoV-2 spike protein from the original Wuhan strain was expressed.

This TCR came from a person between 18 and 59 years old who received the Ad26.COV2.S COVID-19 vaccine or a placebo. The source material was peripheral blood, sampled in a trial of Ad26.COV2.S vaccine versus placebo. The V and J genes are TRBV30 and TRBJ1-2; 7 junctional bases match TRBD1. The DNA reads TGTGCCTGGTCCCGGGACAGAGTAATTTTTAACTATGGCTACACCTTC. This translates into CAWSRDRVIFNYGYTF.